Given below is one T cell receptor (beta chain) in context. As yet, its antigen is unknown. Other DNA sequences within the sample encode an identical CDR3. The data belong to a study of shared clonotypes between healthy human individuals. Study context: The cohort comprised a couple of women and a few men. Their ages spanned 18 to 49 years.

Study results and limitations: The sole specimen, blood, was sampled, and tissue repertoires likely differ.

Germline CDR1 reads LNHDA; CDR2 reads SQIVND (reference sequence). With 4 bases clipped from V and 5 bases from J, the junction kept 2 bases outside the gene matches. The CDR3 totals 13 residues. Several immunoSEQ 96-well plates shared each subset's DNA, each plate a replicate. The data were produced by immunoSEQ multiplex PCR, yet TCRdb's version contains in-frame clones alone and is incomplete. The sample has some 2.3 million clones; approximately 93% are singletons. A split of CD4+ cells into CD45RA+ naive and CD45RA-negative memory subsets was performed. Sequencing used naive CD4+ T cells from PBMCs. Described subset: CD45RA+ positively selected. The chain carries TRBV19 and TRBJ1-1, with 9 bases fitting TRBD1. The TCR comes from a man between 18 and 29 years old in good health. Some clones in this sample may be carry-over from other donors' samples. CDR3 nucleotides: TGTGCCAGTAGTAAACAGGGGGCGACTGAAGCTTTCTTT. This translates into CASSKQGATEAFF.